This section outlines one T cell receptor (beta chain) sequence together with its context. This table comes from immunoSEQ multiplex PCR, and its TCRdb copy is limited to in-frame clones, with some not included. The table has 100,000 to 150,000 clones, roughly 91% seen once. The data stem from a study of control samples from healthy donors and cancer patients. The sequence was collected from a man aged 40-50 years in good health. Sequencing was done on a sample of blood.

CDR3 loop: CASSIGTSTGELFF. The CDR3 bases are TGTGCCAGCAGCATCGGGACTAGTACCGGGGAGCTGTTTTTT. The genes are TRBV5-5 and TRBJ2-2; 8 positions agree with TRBD2. The CDR3 has 14 residues. J lost 5 bases, V lost 4 bases, and 4 bases had no gene match. From germline, CDR1 is SGHKS and CDR2 YYEKEE (reference sequence).